These T cell receptor beta chains were read from a single sample in a study of T cell repertoires in cytomegalovirus infection. TCRdb re-called the reads with MiXCR, one entry per CDR3 protein. The repertoire holds 310,000 or so distinct CDR3 sequences, with over 20% as singletons. Sequencing input: PBMCs. These receptors were taken from a human donor in good health (CMV status not recorded). Some clones in this sample may be carry-over from other donors' samples. Each CDR3 is given with its conserved first and last residue. The order of the fields is J gene, V gene, D gene, clone size, CDR3 length, CDR3 DNA, CDR3 protein. D genes are given only for firm matches. The size entry is marked missing in some rows and otherwise reads once, few, many or a size class.

J: TRBJ2-7; V: TRBV28; D: NA; size: once; length: 14; DNA: TGTGCCAGCAGTTTATCGTCAGGGAAAATGGAGCAGTACTTC; CDR3: CASSLSSGKMEQYF
J: TRBJ2-5; V: TRBV19; D: TRBD2; size: NA; length: 13; DNA: TGTGCCAGTAGTATCCAGCGGGACCGTCCCCAGTACTTC; CDR3: CASSIQRDRPQYF
J: TRBJ2-1; V: TRBV29-1; D: NA; size: few; length: 16; DNA: TGCAGCGCGGAGGGCCCGGGGAGTGAGGGCTACAATGAGCAGTTCTTC; CDR3: CSAEGPGSEGYNEQFF
J: TRBJ2-3; V: TRBV5-4; D: TRBD2; size: NA; length: 15; DNA: TGTGCCAGCAGCTTGAAGGGGCTAGCGGGAGATACGCAGTATTTT; CDR3: CASSLKGLAGDTQYF
J: TRBJ1-4; V: TRBV7-2; D: NA; size: many; length: 15; DNA: TGTGCCAGCAGCTCCCGACACGCAACTAATGAAAAACTGTTTTTT; CDR3: CASSSRHATNEKLFF
J: TRBJ1-2; V: TRBV15; D: NA; size: NA; length: 14; DNA: TGTGCCACCAGCAGAGGGGGGACCGTCTATGGCTACACCTTC; CDR3: CATSRGGTVYGYTF
J: TRBJ1-1; V: TRBV12-3/TRBV12-4; D: NA; size: NA; length: 15; DNA: TGTGCCAGCAGTTTAGGGGCGGGTAGGAACACTGAAGCTTTCTTT; CDR3: CASSLGAGRNTEAFF
J: TRBJ2-7; V: TRBV2; D: NA; size: NA; length: 13; DNA: TGTGCCAGCAGCGGACAGACCGTCCACGAGCAGTACTTC; CDR3: CASSGQTVHEQYF
J: TRBJ2-7; V: TRBV28; D: TRBD1; size: NA; length: 15; DNA: TGTGCCAGCAACCCTCCGGGACAGGGGGGTTACGAGCAGTACTTC; CDR3: CASNPPGQGGYEQYF
J: TRBJ2-7; V: TRBV29-1; D: TRBD2; size: many; length: 14; DNA: TGCAGCGTGGGGACTAGCGGGAGTAAGTACGAGCAGTACTTC; CDR3: CSVGTSGSKYEQYF
J: TRBJ2-1; V: TRBV12-3/TRBV12-4; D: TRBD2; size: NA; length: 16; DNA: TGTGCCAGCAGTTTAGCCCCTTACGGGAGGGCCAATGAGCAGTTCTTC; CDR3: CASSLAPYGRANEQFF
J: TRBJ1-5; V: TRBV6-1; D: TRBD1; size: once; length: 16; DNA: TGTGCCAGCAGCCCGGGACAGGCCAGTAGCAATCAGCCCCAGCATTTT; CDR3: CASSPGQASSNQPQHF
J: TRBJ2-2; V: TRBV12-3/TRBV12-4; D: NA; size: NA; length: 13; DNA: TGTGCCAGCAGAACGACAGTAATCGGGGAGCTGTTTTTT; CDR3: CASRTTVIGELFF
J: TRBJ2-7; V: TRBV7-2; D: TRBD2; size: many; length: 16; DNA: TGTGCCAGCAGCTTAGTGGGGACTAGCGGGAGCTACGAGCAGTACTTC; CDR3: CASSLVGTSGSYEQYF
J: TRBJ1-1; V: TRBV6-2/TRBV6-3; D: NA; size: NA; length: 15; DNA: TGTGCCAGCACCGAAACCGGGGGGCTGTACACTGAAGCTTTCTTT; CDR3: CASTETGGLYTEAFF
J: TRBJ1-4; V: TRBV6-1; D: TRBD1; size: NA; length: 16; DNA: TGTGCCAGCAGGGGGACAGGGTTTGCAACTAATGAAAAACTGTTTTTT; CDR3: CASRGTGFATNEKLFF
J: TRBJ2-5; V: TRBV6-1; D: TRBD2; size: few; length: 14; DNA: TGTGCCAGCAGAGAGACTAGCGGGGGGGAGACCCAGTACTTC; CDR3: CASRETSGGETQYF
J: TRBJ2-6; V: TRBV6-6; D: TRBD1; size: NA; length: 18; DNA: TGTGCCAGCACTACCAAGACAGGGGGGGTATCTGGGGCCAACGTCCTGACTTTC; CDR3: CASTTKTGGVSGANVLTF